The sequence of this T cell receptor (beta chain) was determined in a study of regulatory dendritic cells for organ transplantation. Overall study results and limits: Memory T cells were less diverse than naive, with memory CD8+ most oligoclonal.

Profiled with immunoSEQ multiplex PCR; TCRdb holds only in-frame clones, not every one. The profile shows around 4,900 clones, 65% to 85% of them singletons. There are 13 residues in the CDR3. The germline gives CDR1 LNHDA, CDR2 SQIVND (reference sequence). V gave up 6 bases and J gave up 0 bases, with 3 bases separating them. Turning to this clone: Its matching antigen is unknown.

Allogeneic regulatory or mature dendritic cells were co-cultured for 5 days with CFSE-labeled sorted T cells at 1:10. The origin of this receptor is a human donor in good health. This chain links TRBV19 with TRBJ1-6; no definite D call. What was sequenced was memory CD8+ T cells from blood cultured with regulatory dendritic cells. As to subset: CD45RO+ memory T cells. The CDR3 sequence: CASRGSYNSPLHF. The CDR3 region has the DNA TGTGCCAGTAGAGGCTCCTATAATTCACCCCTCCACTTT.